This T cell receptor beta chain was sequenced during a study of blood T cells in healthy people across ages. V shed 9 bases, J shed 2 bases, and the junction held 12 bases outside the gene matches. Germline lookup yields CDR1 ENHRY and CDR2 SYGVKD. The CDR3 runs to 16 residues. Together with a sample-barcoded 5' primer, a J-beta primer mix was included in a second PCR lasting about 6 to 11 cycles. Each CDR3 protein gets one entry after TCRdb re-called the 5' RACE reads with MiXCR. The table lists approximately 1,700,000 distinct CDR3 sequences, around 42% of them singletons. Those donating, healthy Caucasian individuals from Russia, were aged roughly 6 to 95. Researchers collected approximately 9.5 milliliters of peripheral blood from every single donor. This clonotype was found a few times. Its antigen is currently unknown. Study results and limitations: Long-lived donors had more naive CD4+ cells and higher diversity than aged donors.

Sequenced sample: blood. This receptor was obtained from a human donor in good health. The V gene is TRBV10-3, the J gene TRBJ1-2; 10 nucleotides align to TRBD1. The CDR3 loop reads CAITPVKGQGNYGYTF. In DNA, the CDR3 is TGTGCCATTACTCCCGTAAAGGGACAGGGGAACTATGGCTACACCTTC.